These T cell receptor beta chains were read from a single sample in a study of response to subunit inactivated influenza vaccine. MiXCR, run by TCRdb on the RT-PCR reads, gives a single entry per CDR3 protein. The data contain about 520,000 distinct CDR3 sequences, around 25% of them singletons. Here the sequenced sample was CD4+ T cells sorted from PBMCs, taken roughly 5 days after vaccination. The receptors shown here come from a middle-aged man who received an inactivated influenza vaccine. CDR3s include the opening cysteine and the closing phenylalanine or tryptophan. D genes are given only for firm matches. Size tells how often a clone was seen (once, few, many) or the class of an expanded clone, and some rows leave it out.

>-|TRBJ2-7|-|TRBV5-5
CASSLGQGTGNEQYF
TGTGCCAGCAGCTTGGGTCAGGGGACGGGCAACGAGCAGTACTTC
>-|TRBJ2-5|-|TRBV28
CASSFGRGRETQYF
TGTGCCAGCAGTTTCGGCAGGGGTAGGGAGACCCAGTACTTC
>-|TRBJ2-6|-|TRBV7-2
CASSLANLRANVLTF
TGTGCCAGCAGCTTAGCGAACCTAAGGGCCAACGTCCTGACTTTC
>-|TRBJ1-1|-|TRBV6-2/TRBV6-3
CASSGYQGAFF
TGTGCCAGCAGTGGCTATCAGGGAGCTTTCTTT
>-|TRBJ2-7|TRBD1|TRBV5-1
CASSIRTGAYEQYF
TGCGCCAGCAGCATCCGGACAGGGGCCTACGAGCAGTACTTC
>-|TRBJ2-6|-|TRBV28
CASRIGVSANVLTF
TGTGCCAGCAGAATTGGGGTCAGCGCCAACGTCCTGACTTTC
>few|TRBJ2-3|TRBD2|TRBV4-3
CASSQGGGRGGDTQYF
TGCGCCAGCAGCCAAGGCGGAGGACGGGGGGGAGATACGCAGTATTTT
>few|TRBJ2-7|TRBD1|TRBV6-2/TRBV6-3
CASSQGQGARYEQYF
TGTGCCAGCAGCCAGGGACAGGGGGCGCGGTACGAGCAGTACTTC
>-|TRBJ2-6|-|TRBV5-5
CASSPGRSGANVLTF
TGTGCCAGCAGCCCCGGGCGCTCTGGGGCCAACGTCCTGACTTTC
>many|TRBJ2-2|-|TRBV24-1
CATSRDFNTGELFF
TGTGCCACCAGCCGGGACTTCAACACCGGGGAGCTGTTTTTT
>many|TRBJ2-7|TRBD2|TRBV7-9
CASSLDSGGYEQYF
TGTGCCAGCAGCTTAGATAGCGGGGGCTACGAGCAGTACTTC
>few|TRBJ2-7|TRBD2|TRBV5-5
CASSLAPLAGPYEQYF
TGTGCCAGCAGCTTGGCCCCGCTAGCGGGACCCTACGAGCAGTACTTC
>few|TRBJ2-7|TRBD1|TRBV6-1
CASKNRGPYEQYF
TGTGCCAGCAAAAACAGGGGACCCTACGAGCAGTACTTC
>-|TRBJ2-3|TRBD1|TRBV10-3
CAISEEGARSDTQYF
TGTGCCATCAGTGAGGAGGGGGCTAGGTCAGATACGCAGTATTTT
>-|TRBJ1-5|-|TRBV20-1
CGGIPDSNQPQHF
TGCGGGGGGATTCCCGATAGCAATCAGCCCCAGCATTTT
>few|TRBJ2-7|-|TRBV15
CATSNIRNYEQYF
TGTGCCACCAGCAATATCAGAAACTACGAGCAGTACTTC
>-|TRBJ1-6|TRBD1|TRBV10-3
CAISSGTGGDSPLHF
TGTGCCATCAGCTCCGGGACAGGGGGCGATTCACCCCTCCACTTT
>-|TRBJ2-7|TRBD1|TRBV29-1
CSVLGQGHEQYF
TGCAGCGTCCTTGGACAGGGCCACGAGCAGTACTTC
>few|TRBJ2-1|-|TRBV12-3/TRBV12-4
CASSQTPHEQFF
TGTGCCAGCAGTCAGACACCTCATGAGCAGTTCTTC
>-|TRBJ1-1|-|TRBV7-8
CASSRGTIEAFF
TGTGCCAGCAGCCGAGGGACCATTGAAGCTTTCTTT
>once|TRBJ2-5|-|TRBV6-5
CASSSSGGVETQYF
TGTGCCAGCAGTTCAAGTGGAGGGGTAGAGACCCAGTACTTC
>many|TRBJ2-6|TRBD1|TRBV28
CASSGTALSGANVLTF
TGTGCCAGCAGTGGGACAGCCCTCTCTGGGGCCAACGTCCTGACTTTC
>-|TRBJ2-3|-|TRBV7-2
CASSQQWSTDTQYF
TGTGCCAGCAGCCAACAGTGGAGCACAGATACGCAGTATTTT
>-|TRBJ2-3|TRBD2|TRBV7-8
CASTFAGGNTQYF
TGTGCCAGCACCTTCGCGGGGGGAAATACGCAGTATTTT
>-|TRBJ2-1|-|TRBV13
CASSLGLKDEQFF
TGTGCCAGCAGCTTAGGCCTAAAGGATGAGCAGTTCTTC
>few|TRBJ2-3|TRBD2|TRBV12-3/TRBV12-4
CASRLLAGGGSEYF
TGTGCCAGCAGACTGCTAGCGGGGGGTGGAAGTGAGTATTTT
>many|TRBJ2-1|TRBD2|TRBV12-3/TRBV12-4
CASRKAGGSLNEQFF
TGTGCCAGCCGAAAAGCGGGGGGATCTCTCAATGAGCAGTTCTTC
>few|TRBJ2-3|-|TRBV2
CASSEERGRQYF
TGTGCCAGCAGTGAAGAACGGGGGCGGCAGTATTTT
>-|TRBJ2-7|-|TRBV20-1
CSARGREFHYEQYF
TGCAGTGCTAGAGGGAGAGAATTCCACTACGAGCAGTACTTC
>-|TRBJ2-1|-|TRBV28
CASSGGAAAYNEQFF
TGTGCCAGCAGTGGGGGGGCAGCTGCCTACAATGAGCAGTTCTTC
>-|TRBJ1-6|-|TRBV2
CASRQDRGPLHF
TGTGCCAGCCGACAGGACAGAGGGCCCCTCCACTTT